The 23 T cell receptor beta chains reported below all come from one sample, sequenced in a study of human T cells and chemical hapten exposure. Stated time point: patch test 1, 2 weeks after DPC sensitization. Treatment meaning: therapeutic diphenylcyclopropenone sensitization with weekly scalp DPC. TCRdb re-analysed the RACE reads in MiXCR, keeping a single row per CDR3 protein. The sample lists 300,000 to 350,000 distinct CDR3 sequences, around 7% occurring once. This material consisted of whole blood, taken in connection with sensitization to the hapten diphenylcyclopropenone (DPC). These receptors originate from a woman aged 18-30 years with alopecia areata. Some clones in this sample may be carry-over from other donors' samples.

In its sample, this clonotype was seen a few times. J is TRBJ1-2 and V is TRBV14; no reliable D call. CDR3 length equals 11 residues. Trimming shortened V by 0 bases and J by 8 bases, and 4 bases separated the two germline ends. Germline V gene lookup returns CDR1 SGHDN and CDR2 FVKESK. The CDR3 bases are TGTGCCAGCAGCCAAGAATTGGGCTACACCTTC. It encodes CASSQELGYTF.

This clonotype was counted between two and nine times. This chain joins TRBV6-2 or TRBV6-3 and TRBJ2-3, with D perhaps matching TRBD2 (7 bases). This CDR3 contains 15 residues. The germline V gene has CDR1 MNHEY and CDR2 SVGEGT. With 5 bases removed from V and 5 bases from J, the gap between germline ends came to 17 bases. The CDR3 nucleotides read TGTGCCAGCAGTCTCCGCGCGGGGGCTGGAGATACGCAGTATTTT. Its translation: CASSLRAGAGDTQYF.

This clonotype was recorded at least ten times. CDR3 DNA: TGTGCCACCTCATATGGCGGCCAGGGGGACAATGAGCAGTTCTTC. It is translated as CATSYGGQGDNEQFF. V is TRBV24-1 and J is TRBJ2-1; 7 bases map to TRBD1. CDR3 length: 15 residues. Germline lookup yields CDR1 KGHDR and CDR2 SFDVKD. J gave up 5 bases and V 9 bases, and 12 bases lay outside the gene matches.

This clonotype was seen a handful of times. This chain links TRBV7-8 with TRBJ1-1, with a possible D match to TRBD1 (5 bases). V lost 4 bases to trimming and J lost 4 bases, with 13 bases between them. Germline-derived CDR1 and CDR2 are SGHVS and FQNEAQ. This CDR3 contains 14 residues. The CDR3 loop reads CASSSRTTLTEAFF. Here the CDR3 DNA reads TGTGCCAGCAGCTCCAGGACAACCCTCACTGAAGCTTTCTTT.

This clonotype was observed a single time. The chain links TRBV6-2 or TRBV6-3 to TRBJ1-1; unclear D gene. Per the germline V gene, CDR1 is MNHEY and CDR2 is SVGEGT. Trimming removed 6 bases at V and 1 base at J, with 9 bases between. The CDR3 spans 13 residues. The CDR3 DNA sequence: TGTGCCAGCAGACGGCCAGAGAACACTGAAGCTTTCTTT. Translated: CASRRPENTEAFF.

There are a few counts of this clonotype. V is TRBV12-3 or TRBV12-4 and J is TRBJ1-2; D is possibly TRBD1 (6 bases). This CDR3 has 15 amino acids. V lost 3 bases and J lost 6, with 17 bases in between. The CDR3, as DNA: TGTGCCAGCAGTTTTCAGGGGCGCTTCTGGGATGGCTACACCTTC. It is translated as CASSFQGRFWDGYTF.

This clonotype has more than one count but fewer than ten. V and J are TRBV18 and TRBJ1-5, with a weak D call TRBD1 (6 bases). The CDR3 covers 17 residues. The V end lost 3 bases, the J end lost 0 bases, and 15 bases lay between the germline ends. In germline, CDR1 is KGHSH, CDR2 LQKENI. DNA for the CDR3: TGTGCCAGCTCACCGCAGGGGTGGGAGCATAGCAATCAGCCCCAGCATTTT. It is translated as CASSPQGWEHSNQPQHF.

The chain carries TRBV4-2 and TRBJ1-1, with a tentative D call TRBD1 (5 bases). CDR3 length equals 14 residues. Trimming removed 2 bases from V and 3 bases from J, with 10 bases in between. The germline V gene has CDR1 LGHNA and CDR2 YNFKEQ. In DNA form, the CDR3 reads TGTGCCAGCAGCCAATCGACAGTAGACACTGAAGCTTTCTTT. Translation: CASSQSTVDTEAFF.

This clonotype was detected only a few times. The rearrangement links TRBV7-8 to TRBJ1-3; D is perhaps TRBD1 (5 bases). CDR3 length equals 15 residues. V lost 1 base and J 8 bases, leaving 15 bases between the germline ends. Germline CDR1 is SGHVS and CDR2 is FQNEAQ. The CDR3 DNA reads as TGTGCCAGCAGCTTAGATCGGGGCCTGTTCGACACCATATATTTT. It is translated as CASSLDRGLFDTIYF.

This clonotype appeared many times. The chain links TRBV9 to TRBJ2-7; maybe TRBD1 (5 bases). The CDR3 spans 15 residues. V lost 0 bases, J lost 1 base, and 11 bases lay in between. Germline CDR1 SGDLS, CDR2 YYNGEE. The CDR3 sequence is CASSVGQIFSYEQYF. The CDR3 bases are TGTGCCAGCAGCGTAGGACAGATCTTTTCCTACGAGCAGTACTTC. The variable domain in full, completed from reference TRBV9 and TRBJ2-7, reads DSGVTQTPKHLITATGQRVTLRCSPRSGDLSVYWYQQSLDQGLQFLIQYYNGEERAKGNILERFSAQQFPDLHSELNLSSLELGDSALYFCASSVGQIFSYEQYFGPGTRLTVT.

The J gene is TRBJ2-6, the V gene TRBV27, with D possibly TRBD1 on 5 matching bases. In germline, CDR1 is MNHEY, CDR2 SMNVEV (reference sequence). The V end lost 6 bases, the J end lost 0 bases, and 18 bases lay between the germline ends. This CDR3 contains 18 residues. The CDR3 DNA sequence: TGTGCCAGCAGCCAGGGCCGCATAATGAACTCTGGGGCCAACGTCCTGACTTTC. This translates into CASSQGRIMNSGANVLTF.

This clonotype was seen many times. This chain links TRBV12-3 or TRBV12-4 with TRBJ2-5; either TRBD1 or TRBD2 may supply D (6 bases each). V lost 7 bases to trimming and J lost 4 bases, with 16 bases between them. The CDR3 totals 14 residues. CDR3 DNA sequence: TGTGCCAGCACCGAAGGGGGGTCCGGAGAGACCCAGTACTTC. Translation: CASTEGGSGETQYF.

The CDR3 bases are TGTGCCAGCACGGAAGTTGCAACTAATGAAAAACTGTTTTTT. Protein sequence: CASTEVATNEKLFF. The chain employs TRBV6-6 and TRBJ1-4; D remains ambiguous. Germline assignment: CDR1 MNHNY and CDR2 SVGAGI (reference sequence). The V and J ends lost 7 bases and 0 bases respectively, with 9 bases between them. The CDR3 sequence is 14 residues long.

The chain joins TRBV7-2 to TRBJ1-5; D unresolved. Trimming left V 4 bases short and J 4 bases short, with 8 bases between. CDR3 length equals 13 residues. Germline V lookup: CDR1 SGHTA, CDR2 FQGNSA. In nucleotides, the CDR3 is TGTGCCAGCAGCTCGCGGATAAATCAGCCCCAGCATTTT. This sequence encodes CASSSRINQPQHF.

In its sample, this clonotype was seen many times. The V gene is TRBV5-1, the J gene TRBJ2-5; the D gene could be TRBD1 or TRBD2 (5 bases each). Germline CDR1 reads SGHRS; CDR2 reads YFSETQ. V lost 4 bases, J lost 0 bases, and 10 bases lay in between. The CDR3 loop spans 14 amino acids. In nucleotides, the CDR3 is TGCGCCAGCAGCGGGGGAACATACCAAGAGACCCAGTACTTC. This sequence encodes CASSGGTYQETQYF.

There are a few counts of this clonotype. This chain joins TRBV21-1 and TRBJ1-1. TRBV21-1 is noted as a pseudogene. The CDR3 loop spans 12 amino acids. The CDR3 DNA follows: TGTGCCAGCAGCAAACTAAATCGTGAAGCTTTCTTT. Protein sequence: CASSKLNREAFF.

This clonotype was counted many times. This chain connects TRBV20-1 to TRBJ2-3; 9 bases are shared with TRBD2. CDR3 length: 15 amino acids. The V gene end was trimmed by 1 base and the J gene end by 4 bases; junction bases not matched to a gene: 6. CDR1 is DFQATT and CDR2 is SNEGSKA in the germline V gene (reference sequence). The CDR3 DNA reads TGCAGTGCTAGAGGAGGAGCGGGGGGTGCAGATACGCAGTATTTT. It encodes CSARGGAGGADTQYF.

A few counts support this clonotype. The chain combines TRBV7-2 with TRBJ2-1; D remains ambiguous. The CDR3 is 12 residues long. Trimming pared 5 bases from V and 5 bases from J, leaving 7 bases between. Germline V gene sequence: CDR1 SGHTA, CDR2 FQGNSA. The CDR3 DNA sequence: TGTGCCAGCAGCCCACAGAACAATGAGCAGTTCTTC. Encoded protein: CASSPQNNEQFF.

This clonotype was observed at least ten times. The CDR3 region has the DNA TGCGCCAGCAGCTCGGCTAGTTCGGGCGAGCAGTACTTC. It codes for CASSSASSGEQYF. V gene TRBV5-1 combines with J gene TRBJ2-7; D unresolved. The CDR3 runs 13 residues. Deletions cut 3 bases from V and 6 bases from J, with 13 bases between. Germline V lookup: CDR1 SGHRS, CDR2 YFSETQ. Full variable domain (remainder filled in from reference TRBV5-1 and TRBJ2-7): KAGVTQTPRYLIKTRGQQVTLSCSPISGHRSVSWYQQTPGQGLQFLFEYFSETQRNKGNFPGRFSGRQFSNSRSEMNVSTLELGDSALYLCASSSASSGEQYFGPGTRLTVT.

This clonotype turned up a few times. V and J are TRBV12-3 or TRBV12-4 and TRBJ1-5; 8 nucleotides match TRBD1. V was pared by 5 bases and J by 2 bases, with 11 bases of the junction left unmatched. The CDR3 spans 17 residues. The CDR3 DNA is TGTGCCAGCAGTGCATCCGGGACAGGATTTGGCAATCAGCCCCAGCATTTT. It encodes CASSASGTGFGNQPQHF.

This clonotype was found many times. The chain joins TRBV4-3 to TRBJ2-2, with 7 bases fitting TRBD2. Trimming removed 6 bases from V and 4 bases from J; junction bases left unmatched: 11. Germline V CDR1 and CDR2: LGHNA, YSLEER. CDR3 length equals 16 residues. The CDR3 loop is CASSWGGGWGTGELFF. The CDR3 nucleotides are TGCGCCAGCAGTTGGGGGGGAGGTTGGGGCACCGGGGAGCTGTTTTTT.

CDR3 in DNA: TGCGCCAGCAGCCAAGGGCCGGGACAGAGTCCACCAGATACGCAGTATTTT. Amino acids: CASSQGPGQSPPDTQYF. The rearrangement links TRBV4-3 to TRBJ2-3; TRBD1 agrees at 7 bases. This CDR3 spans 17 amino acids. Trimming cost V 1 base and J 4 bases; bases outside gene matches: 11. Per germline, CDR1 LGHNA and CDR2 YSLEER.

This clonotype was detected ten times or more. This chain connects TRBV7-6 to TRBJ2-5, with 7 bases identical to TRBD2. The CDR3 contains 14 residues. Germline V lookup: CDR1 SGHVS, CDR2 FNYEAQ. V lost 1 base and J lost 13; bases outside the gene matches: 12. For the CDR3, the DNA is TGTGCCAGCAGCTTAGAGGTCTCAACAGCGGGGCGGTACTTC. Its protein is CASSLEVSTAGRYF.